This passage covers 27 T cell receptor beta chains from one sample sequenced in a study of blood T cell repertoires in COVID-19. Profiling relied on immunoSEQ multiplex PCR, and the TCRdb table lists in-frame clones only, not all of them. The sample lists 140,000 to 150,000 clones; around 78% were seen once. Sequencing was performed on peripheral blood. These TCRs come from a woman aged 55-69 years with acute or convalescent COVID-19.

CDR3 in amino acids: CASSSGLGYEQYF. CDR3 coding DNA: TGTGCCAGCAGTTCGGGACTGGGGTACGAGCAGTACTTC. The V and J genes are TRBV27 and TRBJ2-7; D perhaps matches TRBD2 (6 bases). V lost 4 bases, J lost 4 bases, and 11 bases lay in between. The germline V gene encodes CDR1 MNHEY and CDR2 SMNVEV (reference sequence). The length of the CDR3 is 13 residues.

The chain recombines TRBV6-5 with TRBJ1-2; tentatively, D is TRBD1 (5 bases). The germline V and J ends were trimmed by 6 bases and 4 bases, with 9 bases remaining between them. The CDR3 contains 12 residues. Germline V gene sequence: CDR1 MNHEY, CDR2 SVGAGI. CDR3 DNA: TGTGCCAGCAGGTCAGGGTTCTATGGCTACACCTTC. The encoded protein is CASRSGFYGYTF.

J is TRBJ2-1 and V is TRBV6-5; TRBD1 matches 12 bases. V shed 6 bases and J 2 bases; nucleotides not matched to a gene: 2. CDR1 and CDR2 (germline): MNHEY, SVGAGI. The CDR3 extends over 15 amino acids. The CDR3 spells CASRGQGAAYNEQFF. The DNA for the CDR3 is TGTGCCAGCAGGGGACAGGGGGCAGCCTACAATGAGCAGTTCTTC.

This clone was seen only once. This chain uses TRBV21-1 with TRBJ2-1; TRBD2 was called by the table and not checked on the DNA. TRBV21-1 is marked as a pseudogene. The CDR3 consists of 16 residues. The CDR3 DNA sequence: TGTGCCAGCAGCAAAGAGGGGACTAGCGGGAATCATGAGCAGTTCTTC. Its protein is CASSKEGTSGNHEQFF.

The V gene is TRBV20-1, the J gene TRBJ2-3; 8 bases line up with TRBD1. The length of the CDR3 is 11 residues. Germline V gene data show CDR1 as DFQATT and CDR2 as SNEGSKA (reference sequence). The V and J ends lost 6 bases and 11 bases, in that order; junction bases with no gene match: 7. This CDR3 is CSAIDRGRQYF. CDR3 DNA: TGCAGTGCAATCGACAGGGGTCGGCAGTATTTT.

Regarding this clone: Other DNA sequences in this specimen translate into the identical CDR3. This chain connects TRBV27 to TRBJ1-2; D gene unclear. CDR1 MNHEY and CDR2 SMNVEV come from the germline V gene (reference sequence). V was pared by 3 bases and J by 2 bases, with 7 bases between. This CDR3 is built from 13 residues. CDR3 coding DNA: TGTGCCAGCAGTTTCTCCGGGAACTATGGCTACACCTTC. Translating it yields CASSFSGNYGYTF.

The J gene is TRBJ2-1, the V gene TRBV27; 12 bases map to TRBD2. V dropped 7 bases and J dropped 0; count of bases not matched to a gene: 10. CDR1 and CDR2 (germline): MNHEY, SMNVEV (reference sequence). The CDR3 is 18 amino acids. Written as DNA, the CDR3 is TGTGCCAGCACCCCGCGCCTGACTAGCGGGAGCTCCTACAATGAGCAGTTCTTC. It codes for CASTPRLTSGSSYNEQFF.

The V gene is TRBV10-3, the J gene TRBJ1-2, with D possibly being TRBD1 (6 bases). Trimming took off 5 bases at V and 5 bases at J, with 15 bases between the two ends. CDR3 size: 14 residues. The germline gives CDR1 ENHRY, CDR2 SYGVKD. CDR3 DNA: TGTGCCATCAGTTCTACAGGGTTTAGGTATGGCTACACCTTC. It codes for CAISSTGFRYGYTF.

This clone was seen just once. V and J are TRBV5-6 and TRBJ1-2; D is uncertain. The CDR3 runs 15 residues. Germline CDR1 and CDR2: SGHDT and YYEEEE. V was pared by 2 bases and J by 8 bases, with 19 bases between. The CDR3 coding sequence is TGTGCCAGCAGCTTCAGAGGCGGCATAATGCGGGGCTACACCTTC. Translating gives CASSFRGGIMRGYTF.

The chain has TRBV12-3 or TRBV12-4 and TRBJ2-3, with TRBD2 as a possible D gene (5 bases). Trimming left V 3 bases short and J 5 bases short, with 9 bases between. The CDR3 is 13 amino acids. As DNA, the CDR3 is TGTGCCAGCAGTTTTGGAGGTGGAGATACGCAGTATTTT. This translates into CASSFGGGDTQYF.

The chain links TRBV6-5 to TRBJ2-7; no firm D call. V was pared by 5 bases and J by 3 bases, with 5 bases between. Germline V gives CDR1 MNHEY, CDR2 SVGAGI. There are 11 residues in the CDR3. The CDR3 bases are TGTGCCAGCAGTACCTACTACGAGCAGTACTTC. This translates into CASSTYYEQYF.

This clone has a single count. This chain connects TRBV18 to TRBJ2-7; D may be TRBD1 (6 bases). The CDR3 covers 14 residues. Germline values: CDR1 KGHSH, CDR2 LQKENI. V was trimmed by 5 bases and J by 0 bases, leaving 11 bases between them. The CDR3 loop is CASSTTGTSYEQYF. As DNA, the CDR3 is TGTGCCAGCTCAACGACAGGAACCTCCTACGAGCAGTACTTC. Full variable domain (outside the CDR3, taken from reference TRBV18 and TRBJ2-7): NAGVMQNPRHLVRRRGQEARLRCSPMKGHSHVYWYRQLPEEGLKFMVYLQKENIIDESGMPKERFSAEFPKEGPSILRIQQVVRGDSAAYFCASSTTGTSYEQYFGPGTRLTVT.

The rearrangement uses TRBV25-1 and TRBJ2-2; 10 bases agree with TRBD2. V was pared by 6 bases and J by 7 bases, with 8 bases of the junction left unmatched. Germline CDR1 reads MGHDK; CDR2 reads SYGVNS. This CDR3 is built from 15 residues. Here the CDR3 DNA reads TGTGCCAGCAGGGCTAGCGGGAGAATCAACGGGGAGCTGTTTTTT. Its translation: CASRASGRINGELFF.

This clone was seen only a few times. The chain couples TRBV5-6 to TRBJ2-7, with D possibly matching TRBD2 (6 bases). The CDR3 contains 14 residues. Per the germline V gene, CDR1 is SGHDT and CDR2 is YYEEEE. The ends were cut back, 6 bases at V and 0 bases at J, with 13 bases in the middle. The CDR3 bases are TGTGCCAGCACCATTAGCGGAGTCTCCTACGAGCAGTACTTC. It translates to CASTISGVSYEQYF.

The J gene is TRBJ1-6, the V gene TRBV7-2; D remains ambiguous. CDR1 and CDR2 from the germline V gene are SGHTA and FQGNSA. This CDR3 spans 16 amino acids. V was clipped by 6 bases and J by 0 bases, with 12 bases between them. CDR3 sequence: CASRSKESSYNSPLHF. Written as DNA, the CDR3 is TGTGCCAGCAGATCAAAAGAGAGCTCCTATAATTCACCCCTCCACTTT.

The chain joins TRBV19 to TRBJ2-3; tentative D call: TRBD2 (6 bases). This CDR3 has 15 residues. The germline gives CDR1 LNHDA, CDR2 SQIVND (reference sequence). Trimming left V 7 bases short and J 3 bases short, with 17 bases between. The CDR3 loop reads CASTEEGRSTDTQYF. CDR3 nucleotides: TGTGCCAGTACCGAGGAGGGTCGGAGTACAGATACGCAGTATTTT.

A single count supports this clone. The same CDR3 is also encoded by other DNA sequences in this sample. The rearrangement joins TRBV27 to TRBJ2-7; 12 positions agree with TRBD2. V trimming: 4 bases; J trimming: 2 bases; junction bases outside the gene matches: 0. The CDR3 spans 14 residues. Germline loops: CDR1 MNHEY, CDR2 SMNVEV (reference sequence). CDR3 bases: TGTGCCAGCAGTTGGACTAGCGGGGCCTACGAGCAGTACTTC. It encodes CASSWTSGAYEQYF.

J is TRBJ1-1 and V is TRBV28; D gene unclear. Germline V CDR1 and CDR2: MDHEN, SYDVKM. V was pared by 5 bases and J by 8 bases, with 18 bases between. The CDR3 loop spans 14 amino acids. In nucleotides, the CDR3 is TGTGCCAGCAGTCCGACCCTTCTAAGAGGCGAAGCTTTCTTT. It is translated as CASSPTLLRGEAFF. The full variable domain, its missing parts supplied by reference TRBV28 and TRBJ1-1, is DVKVTQSSRYLVKRTGEKVFLECVQDMDHENMFWYRQDPGLGLRLIYFSYDVKMKEKGDIPEGYSVSREKKERFSLILESASTNQTSMYLCASSPTLLRGEAFFGQGTRLTVV.

DNA of the CDR3: TGTGCCAGCAGCTTAGGACAGCGGGAGCCCCAGCATTTT. This codes for CASSLGQREPQHF. This chain links TRBV7-6 with TRBJ1-5; tentatively, D is TRBD1 (5 bases). Deletions cut 1 base from V and 8 bases from J, with 9 bases between. The CDR3 length is 13 residues. The germline CDR1 and CDR2 sequences are SGHVS and FNYEAQ.

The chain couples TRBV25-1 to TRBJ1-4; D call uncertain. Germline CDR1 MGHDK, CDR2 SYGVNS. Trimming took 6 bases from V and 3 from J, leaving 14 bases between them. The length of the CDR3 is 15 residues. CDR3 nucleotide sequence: TGTGCCAGCAGCAGGTTTGACGGTTCTAATGAAAAACTGTTTTTT. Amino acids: CASSRFDGSNEKLFF.

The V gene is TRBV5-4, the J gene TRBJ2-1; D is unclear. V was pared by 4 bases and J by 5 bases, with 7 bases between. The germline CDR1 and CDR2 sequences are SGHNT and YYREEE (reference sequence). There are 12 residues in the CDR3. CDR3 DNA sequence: TGTGCCAGCAGCCCCGCTAACAATGAGCAGTTCTTC. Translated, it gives CASSPANNEQFF.

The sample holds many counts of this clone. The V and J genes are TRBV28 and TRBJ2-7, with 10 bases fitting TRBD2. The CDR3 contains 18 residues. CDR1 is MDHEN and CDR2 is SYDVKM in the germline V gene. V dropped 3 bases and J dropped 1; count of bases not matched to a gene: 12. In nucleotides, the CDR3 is TGTGCCAGCAGTTTTTTGGGTTGGCTAGCGGGAGTATCCTACGAGCAGTACTTC. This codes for CASSFLGWLAGVSYEQYF. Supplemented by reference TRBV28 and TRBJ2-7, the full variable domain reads DVKVTQSSRYLVKRTGEKVFLECVQDMDHENMFWYRQDPGLGLRLIYFSYDVKMKEKGDIPEGYSVSREKKERFSLILESASTNQTSMYLCASSFLGWLAGVSYEQYFGPGTRLTVT.

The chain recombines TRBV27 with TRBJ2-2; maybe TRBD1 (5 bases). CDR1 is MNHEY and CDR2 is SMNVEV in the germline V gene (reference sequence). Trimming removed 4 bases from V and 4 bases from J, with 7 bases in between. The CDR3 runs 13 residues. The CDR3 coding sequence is TGTGCCAGCAGTTGGGGCAGCACCGGGGAGCTGTTTTTT. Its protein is CASSWGSTGELFF.

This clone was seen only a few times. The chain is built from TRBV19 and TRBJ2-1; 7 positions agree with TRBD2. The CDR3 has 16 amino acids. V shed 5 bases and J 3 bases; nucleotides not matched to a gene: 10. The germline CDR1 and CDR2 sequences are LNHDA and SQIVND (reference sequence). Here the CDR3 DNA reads TGTGCCAGTAGTCTTCTAGCGGAGGCGCTCTACAATGAGCAGTTCTTC. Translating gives CASSLLAEALYNEQFF.

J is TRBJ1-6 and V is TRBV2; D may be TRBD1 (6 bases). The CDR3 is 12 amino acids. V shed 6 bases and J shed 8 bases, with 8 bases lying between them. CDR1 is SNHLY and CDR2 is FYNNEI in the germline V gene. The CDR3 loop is CASRRTDSPLHF. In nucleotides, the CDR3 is TGTGCCAGCAGACGGACAGATTCACCCCTCCACTTT.

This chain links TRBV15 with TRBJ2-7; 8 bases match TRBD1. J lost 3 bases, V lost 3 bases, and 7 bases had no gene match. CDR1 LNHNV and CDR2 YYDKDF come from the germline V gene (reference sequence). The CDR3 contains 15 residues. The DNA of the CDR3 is TGTGCCACCAGCAGCGGGGGACAGGCCAACTACGAGCAGTACTTC. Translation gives CATSSGGQANYEQYF.

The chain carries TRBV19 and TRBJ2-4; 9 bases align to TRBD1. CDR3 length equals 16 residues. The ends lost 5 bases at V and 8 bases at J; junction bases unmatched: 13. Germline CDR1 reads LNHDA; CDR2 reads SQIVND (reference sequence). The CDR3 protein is CASSASKTGGMDIQYF. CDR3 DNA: TGTGCCAGTAGTGCAAGCAAGACAGGGGGTATGGACATTCAGTACTTC.